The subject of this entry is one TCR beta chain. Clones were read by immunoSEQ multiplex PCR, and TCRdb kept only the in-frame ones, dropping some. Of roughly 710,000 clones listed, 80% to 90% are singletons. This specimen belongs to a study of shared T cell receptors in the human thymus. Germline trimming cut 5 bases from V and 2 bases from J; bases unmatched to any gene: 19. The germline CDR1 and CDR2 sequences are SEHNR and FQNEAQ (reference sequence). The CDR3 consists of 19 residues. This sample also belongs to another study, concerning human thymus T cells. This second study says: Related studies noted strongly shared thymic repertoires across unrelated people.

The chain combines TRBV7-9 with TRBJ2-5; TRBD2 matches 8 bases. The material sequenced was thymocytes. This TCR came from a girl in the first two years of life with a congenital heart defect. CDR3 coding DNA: TGTGCCAGCAGCCCATATACCCTTGGCGGGGGGCCCCTACAAGAGACCCAGTACTTC. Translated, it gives CASSPYTLGGGPLQETQYF.